This T cell receptor beta chain was sequenced for a study of post-analysis software for immune sequencing data. Study details: As for disease course, relapsing-remitting, secondary progressive and progressive-relapsing multiple sclerosis were all included. Study results and limitations: Five or six TRBV segments, TRBV5-6, TRBV5-1 and TRBV20-1 among them, were found more frequent in patients than controls.

The TCR beta cDNA libraries carried unique molecular identifiers. Each sample of roughly 1 to 11 million input T cells yielded about 500,000 cDNA molecules, so each molecule approximated one T cell. MiXCR, applied by TCRdb to the PCR reads, yields one record per CDR3 protein. The data show fewer than 550,000 distinct CDR3 sequences, 34% seen once. For this clonotype: What it binds is not known.

Trimming took off 5 bases at V and 9 bases at J, with 11 bases between the two ends. CDR3 size: 12 residues. Germline CDR1 SGHTA, CDR2 FQGNSA. Material: blood. This sequence originates from a girl aged 2-17 years with multiple sclerosis. This chain joins TRBV7-2 and TRBJ2-1; TRBD2 might be the D (5 bases). CDR3 residues: CASSPAEIEQFF. The CDR3 DNA sequence: TGTGCCAGCAGCCCAGCGGAAATTGAGCAGTTCTTC.